This T cell receptor beta chain came from a study of cytomegalovirus exposure and HLA in healthy donors. Trimming shortened V by 2 bases and J by 5 bases, and 9 bases separated the two germline ends. CDR1 and CDR2 (germline): WSHSY, SAAADI. The CDR3 consists of 13 residues. This clone was observed a few times. It was healthy bone marrow donors who served as donors. It was with 60 Vbeta and 13 Jbeta primers that the PCR ran. Assay: immunoSEQ multiplex PCR; the TCRdb copy retains only in-frame clones and omits some. In the table there are around 140,000 clones, 70% to 90% of which are singletons. This TCR derives from a middle-aged woman in good health and CMV-seronegative. This chain links TRBV10-2 with TRBJ2-5; possibly TRBD1 for D (5 bases). Sequencing input: PBMCs. The CDR3 DNA reads as TGCGCCAGCAGTGAGGGGGCGAGGGAGACCCAGTACTTC. The encoded protein is CASSEGARETQYF.